This TCR beta chain derives from a study of graft-versus-host responses after intestinal transplantation. Trimming took 2 bases from V and 0 from J; bases not matched to a gene: 6. This CDR3 is built from 16 residues. The germline gives CDR1 MGHRA, CDR2 YSYEKL. Overall study results and limits: Some GvH clones appeared in ileal mucosa or blood before recipient bone marrow.

This table comes from immunoSEQ multiplex PCR, and its TCRdb copy is limited to in-frame clones, with some not included. The sample has about 71,000 clones; 90% are singletons. Concerning this clone itself: Antigen: not known.

The rearrangement uses TRBV4-1 and TRBJ1-2; 7 bases fit TRBD1. This TCR was sampled from a human donor who received an intestinal transplant. This material consisted of unstimulated CD8+ T cells sorted from spleen or lymph node cells, taken before intestinal transplant. For the CDR3, the DNA is TGCGCCAGCAGCCAACCCGGGACAGCCTCTAACTATGGCTACACCTTC. Its translation is CASSQPGTASNYGYTF.